These 31 T cell receptor beta chains came from one sample sequenced in a study of OX40 agonist ivuxolimab in advanced cancers. Libraries were prepared by immunoSEQ multiplex PCR; TCRdb keeps only in-frame clonotypes and omits some of them. Altogether fewer than 65,000 clones are present, roughly 86% being singletons, with the ten largest covering 5.5% to 8.5%. Sequencing used CD4+ or CD8+ T cells sorted from blood, obtained in a trial of the OX40 agonist ivuxolimab. All receptors derive from an adult with an advanced solid tumor such as melanoma, head and neck, liver or kidney cancer.

The chain employs TRBV5-1 and TRBJ2-7, with TRBD1 identical over 9 bases. This CDR3 spans 15 amino acids. J lost 5 bases, V lost 3 bases, and 9 bases had no gene match. Germline V gives CDR1 SGHRS, CDR2 YFSETQ. The CDR3 coding sequence is TGCGCCAGCAGCTCGGATGGACAGGGGTTCAACGAGCAGTACTTC. Translating it yields CASSSDGQGFNEQYF.

This sequence joins TRBV27 and TRBJ1-6, with D perhaps TRBD1 (5 bases). V lost 6 bases to trimming and J lost 1 base, with 13 bases between them. CDR3 length equals 16 residues. Germline V gene sequence: CDR1 MNHEY, CDR2 SMNVEV (reference sequence). CDR3 sequence (DNA): TGTGCCAGCAGGGACCGCGGGACGTCCTATAATTCACCCCTCCACTTT. It encodes CASRDRGTSYNSPLHF.

This clone was seen only a few times. This chain joins TRBV6-5 and TRBJ2-5, with D unresolved. The CDR3 is 12 residues long. Per germline, CDR1 MNHEY and CDR2 SVGAGI. The V gene lost 6 bases and the J gene lost 5 bases, with 10 bases spanning the gap. DNA of the CDR3: TGTGCCAGCAGCTCCACCTCGGAGACCCAGTACTTC. Translated: CASSSTSETQYF.

The V and J genes are TRBV30 and TRBJ2-4; 10 nucleotides align to TRBD1. The CDR3 covers 12 residues. CDR1 is GTSNPN, CDR2 SVGIG, per germline (reference sequence). V trimming: 5 bases; J trimming: 5 bases; junction bases outside the gene matches: 0. The CDR3 sequence is CAWGTGENIQYF. CDR3 in DNA: TGTGCCTGGGGGACAGGGGAAAACATTCAGTACTTC.

This clone showed up just a few times. J is TRBJ2-7 and V is TRBV5-1, with TRBD1 matching 7 bases. The CDR3 spans 13 residues. Germline V gives CDR1 SGHRS, CDR2 YFSETQ. V shed 2 bases and J 4 bases; nucleotides not matched to a gene: 3. The CDR3 DNA is TGCGCCAGCAGCTTAGGGGGCAGGTACGAGCAGTACTTC. Translating gives CASSLGGRYEQYF.

This chain's CDR3 is CASSEGGQGAVYEQFF. The CDR3 DNA is TGTGCCAGCAGTGAGGGTGGGCAGGGGGCCGTCTATGAGCAGTTCTTC. The V call is TRBV6-1, the J call TRBJ2-1; 8 bases map to TRBD1. Germline loops: CDR1 MNHNS, CDR2 SASEGT. After removal of 3 bases from V and 8 bases from J, the junction contained 12 bases not matched to a gene. The CDR3 extends over 16 amino acids.

This clone was detected once. The rearrangement joins TRBV28 to TRBJ1-1; 9 positions match TRBD1. CDR1 MDHEN and CDR2 SYDVKM come from the germline V gene. V dropped 4 bases and J dropped 4; count of bases not matched to a gene: 13. There are 17 residues in the CDR3. CDR3 in amino acids: CASSSYGQGWRGTEAFF. In nucleotides, the CDR3 is TGTGCCAGCAGTTCTTATGGACAGGGGTGGAGGGGCACTGAAGCTTTCTTT.

The rearrangement links TRBV21-1 to TRBJ1-2; TRBD1, as called in the table, went unchecked against the DNA. TRBV21-1 is shown as a pseudogene. The CDR3 is 13 residues long. The CDR3 here is CASSKVTDYGYTF. The CDR3 region has the DNA TGTGCCAGCAGCAAAGTTACAGACTATGGCTACACCTTC.

J is TRBJ2-1 and V is TRBV30; no definite D call. The CDR3 contains 13 residues. Trimming cost V 0 bases and J 6 bases, with 9 bases left between them. Germline V gives CDR1 GTSNPN, CDR2 SVGIG (reference sequence). The CDR3 spells CAWSVWSVNEQFF. The CDR3 coding sequence is TGTGCCTGGAGTGTCTGGTCCGTCAATGAGCAGTTCTTC.

The J gene is TRBJ2-1, the V gene TRBV7-3; D ambiguous. CDR3 size: 14 residues. The V gene lost 5 bases and the J gene lost 5 bases, with 13 bases spanning the gap. Germline lookup yields CDR1 SGHTA and CDR2 FQGTGA. CDR3 nucleotide sequence: TGTGCCAGCAGCCCAAGCCGGGCCAACAATGAGCAGTTCTTC. This codes for CASSPSRANNEQFF.

This sequence joins TRBV2 and TRBJ2-7; D is possibly TRBD2 (5 bases). V shed 7 bases and J shed 3 bases, with 10 bases lying between them. This CDR3 has 12 amino acids. CDR1 and CDR2 from the germline V gene are SNHLY and FYNNEI. CDR3 DNA sequence: TGTGCCAGCAAGGAGAGGGTCTACGAGCAGTACTTC. Translation: CASKERVYEQYF.

The chain employs TRBV27 and TRBJ2-5; D tentatively fits TRBD1 or TRBD2 (6 bases each). Germline V gene data show CDR1 as MNHEY and CDR2 as SMNVEV (reference sequence). The V end lost 3 bases, the J end lost 5 bases, and 13 bases lay between the germline ends. The CDR3 has 14 residues. The CDR3 DNA reads as TGTGCCAGCAGTTTCCGGGGGCCGGGGGAGACCCAGTACTTC. This encodes CASSFRGPGETQYF.

The chain is built from TRBV19 and TRBJ2-4, with D perhaps matching TRBD1 (6 bases). In germline, CDR1 is LNHDA, CDR2 SQIVND (reference sequence). The CDR3 loop spans 16 amino acids. With 4 bases removed from V and 4 bases from J, the gap between germline ends came to 17 bases. The CDR3 DNA reads as TGTGCCAGTAGTACCCCGAGGGGGTTAGGGAAAAACATTCAGTACTTC. It yields the protein CASSTPRGLGKNIQYF.

J is TRBJ2-3 and V is TRBV2, with D hard to call. The ends were cut back, 6 bases at V and 4 bases at J, with 8 bases in the middle. Germline V gives CDR1 SNHLY, CDR2 FYNNEI. This CDR3 comprises 12 residues. This chain's CDR3 is CASRALADTQYF. The CDR3 DNA reads as TGTGCCAGCAGGGCCTTAGCAGATACGCAGTATTTT. Full variable domain (outside the CDR3, taken from reference TRBV2 and TRBJ2-3): EPEVTQTPSHQVTQMGQEVILRCVPISNHLYFYWYRQILGQKVEFLVSFYNNEISEKSEIFDDQFSVERPDGSNFTLKIRSTKLEDSAMYFCASRALADTQYFGPGTRLTVL.

This clone was recorded only once. The V and J genes are TRBV29-1 and TRBJ2-7; a weak D match, TRBD1 (7 bases). V was cut by 6 bases and J by 7 bases, with 13 bases left in between. Germline V gene data show CDR1 as SQVTM and CDR2 as ANQGSEA. This CDR3 is built from 11 residues. The CDR3 reads CSVRDSNEQYF. CDR3 DNA: TGCAGCGTGCGGGACAGCAATGAGCAGTACTTC.

The genes are TRBV4-2 and TRBJ1-1; D is ambiguous. CDR3 length: 12 amino acids. V lost 2 bases and J 5 bases, leaving 6 bases between the germline ends. Germline values: CDR1 LGHNA, CDR2 YNFKEQ. This CDR3 is CASSQQRTEAFF. The CDR3 nucleotides are TGTGCCAGCAGCCAACAGAGGACTGAAGCTTTCTTT.

The V gene is TRBV5-1, the J gene TRBJ2-1; 9 bases line up with TRBD1. There are 15 residues in the CDR3. CDR1 is SGHRS, CDR2 YFSETQ, per germline. V was pared by 2 bases and J by 8 bases, with 8 bases of the junction left unmatched. CDR3 loop: CASSLQGALSDEQFF. CDR3 nucleotide sequence: TGCGCCAGCAGCTTACAGGGGGCTTTATCGGATGAGCAGTTCTTC.

The V gene is TRBV6-5, the J gene TRBJ2-7, with D tentatively TRBD1 (5 bases). The V and J ends lost 4 bases and 5 bases respectively, with 21 bases between them. The V gene's germline CDR1 is MNHEY and CDR2 SVGAGI. The CDR3 runs 16 residues. The DNA of the CDR3 is TGTGCCAGCAGTTCGCAGGGTTCGGGTACGGTCCACGAGCAGTACTTC. Amino acid sequence: CASSSQGSGTVHEQYF.

This chain links TRBV19 with TRBJ2-3, with 7 positions matching TRBD2. After removal of 5 bases from V and 3 bases from J, the junction contained 8 bases not matched to a gene. The CDR3 length is 15 residues. Germline V CDR1 and CDR2: LNHDA, SQIVND (reference sequence). The CDR3 nucleotides read TGTGCCAGTAGTGGGGCGACTAGCAGGACAGATACGCAGTATTTT. As protein: CASSGATSRTDTQYF.

V is TRBV27 and J is TRBJ2-3; 9 bases are a match to TRBD2. Germline CDR1 and CDR2: MNHEY and SMNVEV (reference sequence). Trimming removed 7 bases from V and 7 bases from J; junction bases left unmatched: 9. This CDR3 comprises 14 residues. The CDR3, as DNA: TGTGCCAGCAAGCCCGGACTAGCGATTAATACGCAGTATTTT. Translation gives CASKPGLAINTQYF.

This chain uses TRBV29-1 with TRBJ2-7; 7 bases map to TRBD2. The CDR3 is 13 amino acids. With 7 bases clipped from V and 3 bases from J, the junction kept 9 bases outside the gene matches. CDR1 is SQVTM and CDR2 is ANQGSEA in the germline V gene. CDR3 nucleotides: TGCAGCGGGGGGGGACCAACTATCTACGAGCAGTACTTC. Translating it yields CSGGGPTIYEQYF.

The gene calls are TRBV12-5 and TRBJ1-1, with TRBD1 identical over 8 bases. Unmatched junction bases numbered 8, after V lost 6 bases and J lost 5 bases. The germline CDR1 and CDR2 sequences are LGHNT and FRNRAP. The CDR3 is made up of 14 amino acids. CDR3 nucleotides: TGTGCTAGTGGAGTAGGACAGGGAAGGACTGAAGCTTTCTTT. Protein: CASGVGQGRTEAFF.

Regarding this clone: An end of the junction does not agree with germline; a read error may underlie this. The chain recombines TRBV7-7 with TRBJ1-4; no reliable D call. Germline-derived CDR1 and CDR2 are SSHAT and FNYEAQ (reference sequence). This CDR3 spans 14 amino acids. CDR3 amino acids: CASSHSLTNEKLFF. CDR3 bases: TGTGCTAGCAGCCACAGCCTAACTAATGAAAAACTGTTTTTT.

V and J are TRBV4-1 and TRBJ2-5; TRBD1 matches 10 bases. In germline, CDR1 is MGHRA, CDR2 YSYEKL. V dropped 1 base and J dropped 1; count of bases not matched to a gene: 3. This CDR3 is 16 amino acids long. CDR3 sequence: CASSQGWTGGQETQYF. CDR3 DNA sequence: TGCGCCAGCAGCCAAGGCTGGACAGGGGGCCAAGAGACCCAGTACTTC.

This sequence joins TRBV28 and TRBJ2-3, with TRBD1 matching 9 bases. The CDR3 has 16 residues. Germline loops: CDR1 MDHEN, CDR2 SYDVKM. V was pared by 2 bases and J by 7 bases, with 10 bases of the junction left unmatched. This CDR3 is CASSLVTGGSPNTQYF. CDR3 nucleotide sequence: TGTGCCAGCAGTTTAGTAACAGGGGGCTCCCCAAATACGCAGTATTTT.

The chain links TRBV5-1 to TRBJ2-3; 10 nucleotides match TRBD1. This CDR3 comprises 16 residues. In germline, CDR1 is SGHRS, CDR2 YFSETQ. V dropped 5 bases and J dropped 4; count of bases not matched to a gene: 10. CDR3 protein: CASRYDRGRRADTQYF. For the CDR3, the DNA is TGCGCCAGCAGGTACGACAGGGGGCGAAGGGCAGATACGCAGTATTTT.

The chain has TRBV18 and TRBJ2-6, with D perhaps TRBD1 (6 bases). This CDR3 region has 18 residues. The V gene lost 4 bases and the J gene lost 0 bases, with 16 bases spanning the gap. Germline V gene sequence: CDR1 KGHSH, CDR2 LQKENI. In DNA form, the CDR3 reads TGTGCCAGCTCACGGAGGCCACAGGACAGCTCTGGGGCCAACGTCCTGACTTTC. This encodes CASSRRPQDSSGANVLTF.

The rearrangement uses TRBV6-4 and TRBJ2-3; 8 nucleotides match TRBD2. CDR1 MRHNA and CDR2 SNTAGT come from the germline V gene. Trimming took 8 bases from V and 1 from J; bases not matched to a gene: 11. The CDR3 spans 16 residues. This CDR3 reads CASRTPVGRGTDTQYF. DNA for the CDR3: TGTGCCAGCCGAACACCGGTCGGGAGGGGCACAGATACGCAGTATTTT.

J is TRBJ2-7 and V is TRBV18; D might be TRBD2 (6 bases). V was shortened by 1 base and J by 3 bases, with 10 bases between the two germline ends. Germline V CDR1 and CDR2: KGHSH, LQKENI. The length of the CDR3 is 14 residues. In DNA form, the CDR3 reads TGTGCCAGCTCACCACAAGGAGGGCTCTACGAGCAGTACTTC. This sequence encodes CASSPQGGLYEQYF.

The rearrangement joins TRBV5-4 to TRBJ2-3, with D perhaps assigned TRBD1 or TRBD2 (5 bases each). V gave up 2 bases and J gave up 6 bases, with 10 bases separating them. The CDR3 is 13 amino acids. CDR1 and CDR2 (germline): SGHNT, YYREEE (reference sequence). CDR3 DNA: TGTGCCAGCAGCTTTGTCGGGGACGATACGCAGTATTTT. Protein: CASSFVGDDTQYF.

This chain uses TRBV5-4 with TRBJ2-5, with D perhaps TRBD2 (6 bases). With 4 bases removed from V and 1 base from J, the gap between germline ends came to 14 bases. There are 15 residues in the CDR3. Germline V gene sequence: CDR1 SGHNT, CDR2 YYREEE (reference sequence). The CDR3 spells CASSVDGGAQETQYF. The CDR3 region has the DNA TGTGCCAGCAGCGTCGACGGAGGGGCCCAAGAGACCCAGTACTTC.